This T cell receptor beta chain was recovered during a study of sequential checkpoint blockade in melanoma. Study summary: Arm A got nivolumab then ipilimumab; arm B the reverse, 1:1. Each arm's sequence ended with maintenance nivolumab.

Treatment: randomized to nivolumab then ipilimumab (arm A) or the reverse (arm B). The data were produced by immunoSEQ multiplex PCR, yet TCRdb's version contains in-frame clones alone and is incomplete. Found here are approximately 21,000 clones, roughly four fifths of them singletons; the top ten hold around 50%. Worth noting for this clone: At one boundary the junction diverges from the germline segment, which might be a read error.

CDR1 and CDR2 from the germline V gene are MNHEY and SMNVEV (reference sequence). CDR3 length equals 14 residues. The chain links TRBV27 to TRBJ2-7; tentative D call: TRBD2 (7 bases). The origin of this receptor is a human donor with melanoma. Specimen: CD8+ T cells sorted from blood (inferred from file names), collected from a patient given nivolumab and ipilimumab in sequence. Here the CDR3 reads CATSGGGLTYEQYF. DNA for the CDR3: TGTGCCACCAGTGGGGGGGGGCTAACCTACGAGCAGTACTTC.